A selection of T cell receptor beta chains follows, all from one sample in a study of neoadjuvant nivolumab and ipilimumab in lung cancer. TCRdb keeps only in-frame clones here, not all; method: immunoSEQ multiplex PCR. The sample lists tens of thousands of clones, roughly 89% occurring once. The source was peripheral blood, collected before neoadjuvant nivolumab, alone or with ipilimumab. These receptors were taken from an adult with non-small cell lung cancer. Both conserved end residues are part of each CDR3. Each record gives: V gene, J gene, CDR3 length, CDR3 protein.

TRBV30	TRBJ2-1	14	CAWNRGFSKREQFF
TRBV27	TRBJ2-7	13	CASSLFDRNEQYF
TRBV5-1	TRBJ2-7	14	CASSLAIGSYEQYF
TRBV30	TRBJ1-3	14	CAWSGGASGNTIYF
TRBV4-2	TRBJ2-7	16	CASSQDPPGQSYEQYF
TRBV2	TRBJ2-1	15	CASSQTSGRLGEQFF
TRBV18	TRBJ2-5	11	CASSPKETQYF
TRBV9	TRBJ1-1	15	CASSVDKGSNTEAFF
TRBV10-3	TRBJ1-5	14	CAIREDRGNQPQHF
TRBV7-9	TRBJ2-2	15	CASSFQTGDTGELFF
TRBV18	TRBJ2-7	15	CASSPPTSGSYEQYF
TRBV6-5	TRBJ2-3	14	CASSSSRTTDTQYF
TRBV4-1	TRBJ2-1	17	CASSQEVGSSRYNEQFF
TRBV30	TRBJ2-7	13	CAYRVAGTYEQYF
TRBV30	TRBJ2-5	18	CAWRESGTSGSLGETQYF
TRBV7-2	TRBJ2-5	15	CASLIGHDQGETQYF
TRBV5-1	TRBJ1-1	16	CASSLRQGGMNTEAFF